The 5 T cell receptor beta chains reported below all come from one sample, sequenced in a study of metastatic and nonmetastatic thyroid tumors. All patients were treatment-naive before thyroid surgery. TCRdb reassembled clones from the PCR reads with MiXCR. Among about 8,700 clones listed, about a quarter were seen once. The sample was adjacent normal tissue. These TCRs come from a female donor with papillary thyroid cancer or a benign thyroid nodule (not recorded which). Some clones in this sample may be carry-over from other donors' samples.

This clone was counted between two and nine times. The chain carries TRBV12-3 or TRBV12-4 and TRBJ2-4, with TRBD1 identical over 8 bases. Trimming took 5 bases from V and 0 from J; bases not matched to a gene: 3. The CDR3 contains 15 residues. Here the CDR3 reads CASSRDRLAKNIQYF. The CDR3 DNA reads as TGTGCCAGCAGTCGGGACAGGCTAGCCAAAAACATTCAGTACTTC.

In its sample, this clone was seen many times. A much larger clone lies one base from this, so it may be a read error. In the same sample, other DNA sequences code for this CDR3. The genes are TRBV6-1 and TRBJ2-2; no clear D. The CDR3 runs 14 residues. Germline V CDR1 and CDR2: MNHNS, SASEGT. Trimming took off 4 bases at V and 4 bases at J, with 10 bases between the two ends. CDR3 coding DNA: TGTGCCAGCAGTGGGGCCCCGGGCACCGGGGAGCTGTTTTTT. This codes for CASSGAPGTGELFF.

This clone was found many times. The chain combines TRBV20-1 with TRBJ2-3; 9 bases match TRBD2. Germline CDR1 and CDR2: DFQATT and SNEGSKA (reference sequence). The CDR3 has 16 amino acids. Trimming removed 3 bases from V and 0 bases from J; junction bases left unmatched: 7. In DNA, the CDR3 is TGCAGTGCTAGCCCCATAGCGGGGGCTAGCACAGATACGCAGTATTTT. Its translation: CSASPIAGASTDTQYF.

Relative to its sample, this clone is medium-sized. CDR3 in DNA: TGTGCCAGCAGTGGAGTGGTGGGCGTCGATGAGCAGTTCTTC. This translates into CASSGVVGVDEQFF. This chain joins TRBV2 and TRBJ2-1; no firm D call. The CDR3 runs 14 residues. Trimming cost V 4 bases and J 8 bases, with 15 bases left between them. The V gene's germline CDR1 is SNHLY and CDR2 FYNNEI.

The V and J genes are TRBV6-2 or TRBV6-3 and TRBJ2-5; possible D gene TRBD1, 5 bases. Germline V gene sequence: CDR1 MNHEY, CDR2 SVGEGT. The CDR3 runs 13 residues. V lost 5 bases and J 4 bases, leaving 11 bases between the germline ends. For the CDR3, the DNA is TGTGCCAGCAGTCCAGGGAATCTAGAGACCCAGTACTTC. It translates to CASSPGNLETQYF.